A single sample is the source of the 32 T cell receptor beta chains below, sequenced in a study of identical twins. TCRdb itself ran the 5' RACE reads through MiXCR, one entry per CDR3 protein. The repertoire holds roughly 1.6 million distinct CDR3 sequences, with around 29% as singletons. Sequences were obtained from cord blood. The receptors were gathered from a newborn girl in good health.

In this sample, this clonotype turned up a few times. This chain uses TRBV14 with TRBJ2-7; D not certain. This CDR3 region has 14 residues. V was clipped by 2 bases and J by 4 bases, with 12 bases between them. The germline gives CDR1 SGHDN, CDR2 FVKESK. Written as DNA, the CDR3 is TGTGCCAGCAGCCAAACACCCTCGTATTACGAGCAGTACTTC. Protein product: CASSQTPSYYEQYF.

The V gene is TRBV6-2 or TRBV6-3, the J gene TRBJ1-5; a possible D gene is TRBD1 (6 bases). The CDR3 spans 16 residues. Trimming took off 3 bases at V and 0 bases at J, with 12 bases between the two ends. CDR1 and CDR2 from the germline V gene are MNHEY and SVGEGT. For the CDR3, the DNA is TGTGCCAGCAGTTATCTTCAGGGGTATAGCAATCAGCCCCAGCATTTT. Translating gives CASSYLQGYSNQPQHF.

This clonotype turned up a few times. The chain is built from TRBV5-4 and TRBJ2-1; the match to TRBD2 covers 7 bases. The J segment lost 6 bases and the V segment lost 1 base, leaving 7 bases of the junction unmatched. The CDR3 is 15 residues long. In germline, CDR1 is SGHNT, CDR2 YYREEE (reference sequence). CDR3 in amino acids: CASSLSGVPSNEQFF. The CDR3 DNA reads TGTGCCAGCAGCTTGAGCGGGGTACCCTCCAATGAGCAGTTCTTC.

Worth noting for this clonotype: An end of the junction does not agree with germline; a read error may underlie this. The gene calls are TRBV27 and TRBJ1-5, with D perhaps TRBD1 (5 bases). Per germline, CDR1 MNHEY and CDR2 SMNVEV (reference sequence). This CDR3 contains 14 residues. The CDR3 DNA reads TGTGCCTGCAGTTTGCGGGGCGCCCATCAGCCCCAGCATTTT. Translated, it gives CACSLRGAHQPQHF.

The CDR3 DNA follows: TGTGCCAGCAGCTCCCAAGCGGGCCTCTCCTACAATGAGCAGTTCTTC. Translation gives CASSSQAGLSYNEQFF. The chain recombines TRBV7-2 with TRBJ2-1; TRBD2 might be the D (6 bases). The CDR3 consists of 16 residues. Germline CDR1 reads SGHTA; CDR2 reads FQGNSA. The V end was cut by 4 bases, the J end by 0 bases, with 13 bases between.

A single count supports this clonotype. At one end the junction does not follow the germline gene, possibly because of a read error. The chain uses TRBV14 and TRBJ2-1, with D possibly matching TRBD1 (5 bases). CDR1 is SGHDN and CDR2 is FVKESK in the germline V gene. CDR3 length equals 14 residues. The CDR3 loop reads CASSQVRQYNGQFF. CDR3 nucleotides: TGTGCCAGCAGCCAAGTCCGACAGTACAATGGGCAGTTCTTC.

The chain carries TRBV4-2 and TRBJ2-1; TRBD2 agrees at 8 bases. The CDR3 spans 15 residues. The germline CDR1 and CDR2 sequences are LGHNA and YNFKEQ. The trim removed 3 bases at V and 3 bases at J, leaving 4 bases unmatched. The CDR3 is CASSHGREVYNEQFF. Written as DNA, the CDR3 is TGTGCCAGCAGCCACGGGCGGGAGGTCTACAATGAGCAGTTCTTC.

The chain has TRBV7-2 and TRBJ2-2; no definite D call. Germline CDR1 reads SGHTA; CDR2 reads FQGNSA. The V end was cut by 5 bases, the J end by 9 bases, with 10 bases between. The CDR3 length is 12 residues. The CDR3 is CASSPNSRELFF. The CDR3 nucleotides read TGTGCCAGCAGCCCCAACTCGCGGGAGCTGTTTTTT.

DNA for the CDR3: TGTGCCAGCAGCCCAGGTCGGGACAGGAGACACTACGAGCAGTACTTC. Its protein is CASSPGRDRRHYEQYF. The J gene is TRBJ2-7, the V gene TRBV7-9; 8 bases fit TRBD1. After removal of 5 bases from V and 3 bases from J, the junction contained 12 bases not matched to a gene. This CDR3 is 16 amino acids long. CDR1 and CDR2 from the germline V gene are SEHNR and FQNEAQ (reference sequence).

The chain carries TRBV4-1 and TRBJ2-1, with 12 bases matching TRBD2. Germline values: CDR1 MGHRA, CDR2 YSYEKL. Losses at the gene ends were 5 bases for V and 7 bases for J; bases not matched to a gene: 3. CDR3 length: 14 amino acids. CDR3 nucleotide sequence: TGCGCCAGCAGCATAACTAGCGGGAGGAATGAGCAGTTCTTC. It specifies CASSITSGRNEQFF.

The rearrangement links TRBV19 to TRBJ2-1; TRBD2 matches at 14 bases. V gave up 8 bases and J gave up 6 bases; unmatched junction bases: 6. Germline CDR1 reads LNHDA; CDR2 reads SQIVND (reference sequence). The CDR3 sequence is 15 residues long. The DNA of the CDR3 is TGTGCCAGTGCCACGGGACTAGCGGGAGTCAATGAGCAGTTCTTC. Translating gives CASATGLAGVNEQFF.

This clonotype appeared a few times. The chain combines TRBV7-2 with TRBJ2-7; 7 nucleotides agree with TRBD2. The germline V gene encodes CDR1 SGHTA and CDR2 FQGNSA. V was pared by 2 bases and J by 7 bases, with 14 bases of the junction left unmatched. This CDR3 is built from 16 residues. The CDR3 region is CASSLSAGPSYNEQYF. The CDR3 DNA is TGTGCCAGCAGCTTATCAGCGGGGCCCTCCTACAATGAGCAGTACTTC.

As for this clonotype: A junction boundary mismatches the germline segment, possibly from a read error. The genes are TRBV5-1 and TRBJ2-4, with 8 positions matching TRBD1. The CDR3 has 13 residues. The germline V gene has CDR1 SGHRS and CDR2 YFSETQ. The CDR3 is CAGSSRTGWEQYF. CDR3 coding DNA: TGCGCCGGCAGCTCTAGGACAGGGTGGGAGCAGTACTTC.

V is TRBV24-1 and J is TRBJ2-3, with 8 bases that match TRBD1. J gave up 3 bases and V 4 bases, and 11 bases lay outside the gene matches. This CDR3 is 17 amino acids long. Germline CDR1 and CDR2: KGHDR and SFDVKD. The CDR3 DNA reads TGTGCCACCAGTGACCCTCGGGGACAGGAAGCGACAGATACGCAGTATTTT. Encoded protein: CATSDPRGQEATDTQYF.

This clonotype was seen a handful of times. V is TRBV5-1 and J is TRBJ2-5; no firm D call. Trimming stripped 4 bases from V and 1 base from J, with 11 bases between. This CDR3 is 14 amino acids long. From germline, CDR1 is SGHRS and CDR2 YFSETQ. The CDR3 reads CASSIGRTQETQYF. DNA for the CDR3: TGCGCCAGCAGCATAGGACGGACCCAAGAGACCCAGTACTTC.

The chain combines TRBV28 with TRBJ2-3, with TRBD1 identical over 9 bases. The V and J ends lost 3 bases and 4 bases, in that order; junction bases with no gene match: 17. The germline V gene encodes CDR1 MDHEN and CDR2 SYDVKM. The CDR3 runs to 19 residues. In nucleotides, the CDR3 is TGTGCCAGCAGTTTTCCCCCCCCCTGGACAGGGGACGTCGCAGATACGCAGTATTTT. As protein: CASSFPPPWTGDVADTQYF.

This clonotype turned up a few times. This chain connects TRBV20-1 to TRBJ1-1; possibly TRBD1 for D (6 bases). The CDR3 loop spans 14 amino acids. Germline-derived CDR1 and CDR2 are DFQATT and SNEGSKA (reference sequence). The V end was cut by 3 bases, the J end by 2 bases, with 13 bases between. CDR3 residues: CSARRGAGNTEAFF. In DNA, the CDR3 is TGCAGTGCTAGGAGGGGGGCGGGAAACACTGAAGCTTTCTTT.

The V and J genes are TRBV25-1 and TRBJ1-3, with 7 bases lining up with TRBD1. Per germline, CDR1 MGHDK and CDR2 SYGVNS. The CDR3 covers 16 residues. The ends lost 6 bases at V and 0 bases at J; junction bases unmatched: 8. In DNA, the CDR3 is TGTGCCAGCAGAGTGAACCCAGGGGGCTCTGGAAACACCATATATTTT. This gives the protein CASRVNPGGSGNTIYF.

This clonotype occurred a few times. The rearrangement links TRBV5-1 to TRBJ2-7; D remains ambiguous. The CDR3 sequence is 15 residues long. Trimming took 0 bases from V and 2 from J, leaving 12 bases between them. Germline CDR1 reads SGHRS; CDR2 reads YFSETQ. CDR3 DNA: TGCGCCAGCAGCTTGGGATTTGGCGGCACCTACGAGCAGTACTTC. Its translation is CASSLGFGGTYEQYF.

The chain carries TRBV20-1 and TRBJ2-1, with 10 nucleotides matching TRBD1. In germline, CDR1 is DFQATT, CDR2 SNEGSKA (reference sequence). The CDR3 has 15 amino acids. V trimming: 3 bases; J trimming: 3 bases; junction bases outside the gene matches: 5. CDR3 sequence (DNA): TGCAGTGCTAGTGGTCGGACAGGGGGCTACAATGAGCAGTTCTTC. The encoded protein is CSASGRTGGYNEQFF.

On this clonotype: One junction end disagrees with the germline gene, perhaps due to a read error. The rearrangement uses TRBV6-2 or TRBV6-3 and TRBJ1-1; tentatively, D is TRBD1 (6 bases). Germline V lookup: CDR1 MNHEY, CDR2 SVGEGT. This CDR3 is 14 amino acids long. CDR3 DNA sequence: TGTGCCAGCCGAACGGGACATTTGAACACTGAAGTTTTCTTT. Its protein product is CASRTGHLNTEVFF.

This clonotype was picked up a small number of times. The chain joins TRBV20-1 to TRBJ1-5, with D unresolved. The CDR3 covers 14 residues. The germline gives CDR1 DFQATT, CDR2 SNEGSKA (reference sequence). Trimming removed 3 bases from V and 9 bases from J, with 18 bases in between. The CDR3 nucleotides read TGCAGTGCTAGGCAAAGGAGGAACCTCTCGCCCCAGCATTTT. Translated, it gives CSARQRRNLSPQHF.

At least ten counts were recorded for this clonotype. This rearrangement joins TRBV29-1 to TRBJ2-1; 10 positions match TRBD1. Germline CDR1 SQVTM, CDR2 ANQGSEA. The CDR3 has 13 residues. V shed 6 bases and J 5 bases; nucleotides not matched to a gene: 4. CDR3 coding DNA: TGCAGCGTGAGCGGGACAGGGGACAATGAGCAGTTCTTC. Its translation is CSVSGTGDNEQFF.

About this clonotype: A much larger clonotype is one base distant, so this may be a read error. The rearrangement joins TRBV11-2 to TRBJ2-3, with D possibly TRBD1 on 5 matching bases. Germline V CDR1 and CDR2: SGHAT, FQNNGV. The CDR3 spans 16 residues. V lost 1 base, J lost 1 base, and 12 bases lay in between. The CDR3 here is CASSLGGGIGTDTQYF. The CDR3 coding sequence is TGTGCCAGCAGCTTAGGGGGCGGTATCGGCACAGATACGCAGTATTTT.

The sample holds a few counts of this clonotype. This chain joins TRBV5-1 and TRBJ2-7; perhaps TRBD1 as D (6 bases). Germline V CDR1 and CDR2: SGHRS, YFSETQ. V was clipped by 1 base and J by 0 bases, with 11 bases between them. The length of the CDR3 is 15 residues. The CDR3 DNA sequence: TGCGCCAGCAGCTTGAGACAGGACCACTCCTACGAGCAGTACTTC. This sequence encodes CASSLRQDHSYEQYF.

In its sample, this clonotype was seen a few times. The rearrangement links TRBV20-1 to TRBJ1-2; the D gene is possibly TRBD1 (6 bases). Germline loops: CDR1 DFQATT, CDR2 SNEGSKA (reference sequence). V lost 0 bases to trimming and J lost 5 bases, with 13 bases between them. This CDR3 has 14 residues. This chain's CDR3 is CSARDLTGGYGYTF. The CDR3 bases are TGCAGTGCTAGAGATCTGACAGGAGGGTATGGCTACACCTTC.

This clonotype was seen a handful of times. The chain combines TRBV12-3 or TRBV12-4 with TRBJ1-5, with a possible D match to TRBD1 (6 bases). CDR3 length: 16 amino acids. Trimming shortened V by 1 base and J by 2 bases, and 12 bases separated the two germline ends. The CDR3, as DNA: TGTGCCAGCAGTTTAGATCTTTGGACAGGCAATCAGCCCCAGCATTTT. Amino acids: CASSLDLWTGNQPQHF.

This clonotype turned up a few times. This chain uses TRBV20-1 with TRBJ2-7, with 8 bases matching TRBD2. The CDR3 length is 17 residues. J gave up 5 bases and V 3 bases, and 18 bases lay outside the gene matches. Germline CDR1 and CDR2: DFQATT and SNEGSKA (reference sequence). The CDR3 spells CSASGFGTRGIEDEQYF. DNA for the CDR3: TGCAGTGCTAGTGGCTTCGGGACTAGAGGCATAGAGGACGAGCAGTACTTC.

The V and J genes are TRBV3-1 and TRBJ2-7; D gene ambiguous. Germline V lookup: CDR1 LGHDT, CDR2 YNNKEL (reference sequence). V was pared by 3 bases and J by 2 bases, with 17 bases between. The CDR3 sequence is 16 residues long. CDR3 DNA sequence: TGTGCCAGCAGCCACACCTATTTCGGGCCGCCCTACGAGCAGTACTTC. It specifies CASSHTYFGPPYEQYF.

The V call is TRBV6-6, the J call TRBJ2-1; TRBD2 is a possible D gene (6 bases). The end of the DNA fits TRBJ2-7 better, so the J call may be wrong. CDR3 size: 13 residues. CDR1 and CDR2 from the germline V gene are MNHNY and SVGAGI (reference sequence). CDR3 nucleotides: TGTGCCAGCTATGGGACTTCTTACAATGAGCAGTACTTC. It specifies CASYGTSYNEQYF.

V is TRBV6-4 and J is TRBJ2-3; 7 positions match TRBD2. In germline, CDR1 is MRHNA, CDR2 SNTAGT. The CDR3 spans 15 residues. V shed 5 bases and J 5 bases; nucleotides not matched to a gene: 10. The DNA of the CDR3 is TGTGCCAGCAGTATCAGCGGGGCCGAGAAAGATACGCAGTATTTT. Its protein is CASSISGAEKDTQYF.

This clonotype was observed a few times. The chain carries TRBV6-6 and TRBJ2-5; TRBD2 aligns across 13 bases. The tail of the sequence fits TRBJ2-7 better, so the J call may be wrong. The CDR3 has 17 residues. Germline V gene sequence: CDR1 MNHNY, CDR2 SVGAGI (reference sequence). CDR3 in DNA: TGTGCCAGCAGCCTTAGACTAGCGGGAGGAAACCGCTACGAGCAGTACTTC. Its translation is CASSLRLAGGNRYEQYF.